The source of this T cell receptor beta chain is a study of a mutant IDH1 vaccine in newly diagnosed glioma (dated by TCRdb to about 2021). General notes on the study: Vaccination was initiated 4-6 weeks after radiotherapy alone, or concurrently with temozolomide cycles in the chemotherapy-containing groups. Of the approximately 30 treated patients, approximately 60% were male and approximately 40% were female, and the mean age was about 40 years. Prior to enrollment, standard therapy consisting of radiotherapy alone, temozolomide alone, or radiochemotherapy with temozolomide had been administered to patients, with the combination being received by most patients. The week-35 safety follow-up was designated visit V12, and the week-47 end of study was designated visit V13. Peripheral blood samples were drawn at six visits, namely V03 (baseline), V05, V07, V10, V12 and V13. For exploratory analyses, roughly 25 treated patients had longitudinal TCRB deep sequencing done wherever samples were available. The study at large found these results: According to the authors, sample limitations meant that analyses of patient blood samples could not be reproduced. Selection of PBMC samples for TCRB deep sequencing was based on availability. Immune responses induced by the vaccine were seen in approximately 93% of patients across multiple MHC alleles. Changes in the top peripheral T cell clonotypes picked up by TCRB sequencing did not appear to be linked to pseudoprogression.

This clone has just a few counts. What antigen it recognizes has not been identified. Base quality data are lacking; no much larger clone is found one base away. The library was prepared using the immunoSEQ multiplex PCR assay. Rearranged TCR beta chain sequences were amplified with the hsTCRB Kit following the manufacturer's protocol. An Illumina MiSeq was used to sequence the TCRB libraries. In the authors' own workflow: The proprietary platform of the kit vendor was used for demultiplexing, trimming and gene mapping. Drawn from immuneACCESS, this table holds only the in-frame rearrangements with V and J called that TCRdb kept. Clones are partly lost; checked studies trace under half to an unresolved V gene and leave the rest unexplained. D and trimming were read from the DNA, whereas the V and J calls and clone size are those reported in that table. The table for this sample lists about 66,000 clones; 74% of them were counted only once. In total, the top ten clones hold roughly 5% of the sample.

The CDR3, cysteine through phenylalanine, is 11 amino acids long. Only the CDR3 part of the read is kept: 33 bases, read in frame from the first base. CDR1 and CDR2 were assigned from the germline V gene as SGDLS and YYNGEE. At the junction V is shortened by 3 bases and J by 1 base, with 2 bases in between. The time point label here, explained by the study, means: week 35, safety follow-up. Every vaccine dose consisted of 300 ug of a 20-mer mutant IDH1 peptide in Montanide, administered subcutaneously together with topical imiquimod. Eight vaccinations were administered to patients in weeks 1, 3, 5, 7, 11, 15, 19 and 23, corresponding to visits V03 through V10. All donors had newly diagnosed IDH1-mutant astrocytomas of WHO grade 3 or 4 that showed loss of nuclear ATRX. The samples were drawn from NOA16, a multicentre, single-arm, open-label phase I trial in Germany that tested a mutant IDH1 peptide vaccine in humans for the first time. Genomic DNA for TCRB sequencing was extracted from EDTA blood using the DNeasy Blood and Tissue Kit.

The rearrangement combines TRBV9 with TRBJ2-7, with the identity of the D gene unclear. The sequencing here drew on PBMCs, taken from a glioma patient whose treatment included an IDH1 peptide vaccine. This clonotype was sampled from a man between 50 and 59 years old with glioma. At the DNA level, the sequence is TGTGCCAGCAGCGCTTCCTACGAGCAGTACTTC. This codes for CASSASYEQYF.